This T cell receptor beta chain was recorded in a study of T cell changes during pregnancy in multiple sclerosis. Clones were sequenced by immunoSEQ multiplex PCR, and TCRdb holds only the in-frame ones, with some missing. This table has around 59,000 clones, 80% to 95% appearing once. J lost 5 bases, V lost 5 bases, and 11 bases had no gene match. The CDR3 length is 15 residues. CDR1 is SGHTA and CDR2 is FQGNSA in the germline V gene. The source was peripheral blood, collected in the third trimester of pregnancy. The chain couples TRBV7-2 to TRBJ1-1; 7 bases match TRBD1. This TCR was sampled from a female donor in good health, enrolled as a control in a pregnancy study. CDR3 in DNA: TGTGCCAGCAGCGTTACCCGACAGGGTTGGACTGAAGCTTTCTTT. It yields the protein CASSVTRQGWTEAFF.